The 8 T cell receptor beta chains reported below all come from one sample, sequenced in a study of T cells in Graves' hyperthyroidism and ophthalmopathy (dated by TCRdb to the late 2010s). Library construction relied on multiplex PCR. TCRdb shows the sequencer as Illumina HiSeq 2000. The TCR beta CDR3 regions were amplified from the RNA transcripts. The TCR CDR3 was subjected to a first round of RT-PCR using the HTBI primer set and the Qiagen OneStep RT-PCR kit. Through fastp at Q25 and MiXCR, TCRdb rebuilt clones from the public reads, retaining in-frame beta chains. Every CDR3 protein is listed once, alongside the most common genes and DNA of its rows. The sample table shows about 640,000 distinct CDR3 sequences, and around 21% are seen once. 30% to 40% of the sample is taken by the ten largest. The sequencing sample was made of blood. These receptors were collected from a man aged 30 to 45 with Graves' ophthalmopathy.

Many counts were recorded for this clonotype. The chain has TRBV11-2 and TRBJ2-1, with 11 positions matching TRBD2. This CDR3 comprises 17 residues. V lost 3 bases to trimming and J lost 6 bases; unmatched junction nucleotides: 10. CDR1 is SGHAT, CDR2 FQNNGV, per germline. The CDR3 here is CASSLLRLAGKSNEQFF. CDR3 DNA sequence: TGTGCCAGCAGCTTGCTCCGACTAGCGGGAAAGAGCAATGAGCAGTTCTTC. Drawing the rest from reference TRBV11-2 and TRBJ2-1, the complete variable domain is EAGVAQSPRYKIIEKRQSVAFWCNPISGHATLYWYQQILGQGPKLLIQFQNNGVVDDSQLPKDRFSAERLKGVDSTLKIQPAKLEDSAVYLCASSLLRLAGKSNEQFFGPGTRLTVL.

To note about this clonotype: This may be a read error, as it is one base from a much larger clone. The chain links TRBV6-2 or TRBV6-3 to TRBJ1-2, with 9 bases lining up with TRBD1. The CDR3 sequence is 12 residues long. V trimming: 11 bases; J trimming: 5 bases; junction bases outside the gene matches: 6. Germline V gene data show CDR1 as MNHEY and CDR2 as SVGEGT. For the CDR3, the DNA is TGTGCCTGTCCCGGGACAGGGTATGGCTACACCTTC. It is translated as CACPGTGYGYTF.

The chain carries TRBV27 and TRBJ2-7, with D perhaps TRBD1 (6 bases). The CDR3 covers 12 residues. The germline gives CDR1 MNHEY, CDR2 SMNVEV (reference sequence). Between the trimmed V and J ends, which lost 6 bases and 3 bases, there was a span of 9 bases. The CDR3: CASRDSDYEQYF. As DNA, the CDR3 is TGTGCCAGCAGGGACAGCGACTACGAGCAGTACTTC.

The chain links TRBV30 to TRBJ1-1, with a tentative D call TRBD1 (5 bases). Germline values: CDR1 GTSNPN, CDR2 SVGIG (reference sequence). This CDR3 has 17 residues. The V end lost 6 bases, the J end lost 0 bases, and 23 bases lay between the germline ends. The CDR3 loop reads CACSPRRDGNMNTEAFF. The CDR3 DNA reads TGTGCCTGTTCCCCAAGACGGGACGGAAATATGAACACTGAAGCTTTCTTT. Filled out from reference TRBV30 and TRBJ1-1, the complete variable domain reads SQTIHQWPATLVQPVGSPLSLECTVEGTSNPNLYWYRQAAGRGLQLLFYSVGIGQISSEVPQNLSASRPQDRQFILSSKKLLLSDSGFYLCACSPRRDGNMNTEAFFGQGTRLTVV.

This clonotype was detected many times. V and J are TRBV29-1 and TRBJ2-7, with TRBD1 identical over 9 bases. This CDR3 is 14 amino acids long. The trim removed 3 bases at V and 1 base at J, leaving 4 bases unmatched. Germline lookup yields CDR1 SQVTM and CDR2 ANQGSEA. CDR3 nucleotides: TGCAGCGTTGAGGGAGGACAGGGGTCCTACGAGCAGTACTTC. Its protein product is CSVEGGQGSYEQYF.

This clonotype appeared many times. The V and J genes are TRBV12-3 or TRBV12-4 and TRBJ1-6; TRBD1 is a possible D gene (6 bases). The CDR3 runs to 13 residues. The germline V and J ends were trimmed by 5 bases and 7 bases, with 9 bases remaining between them. The CDR3 region has the DNA TGTGCCAGCAGTACAGGGAACAATTCACCCCTCCACTTT. It translates to CASSTGNNSPLHF.

This clonotype has at least ten counts. The chain recombines TRBV5-1 with TRBJ2-1, with D tentatively TRBD2 (6 bases). CDR3 length equals 16 residues. Trimming stripped 0 bases from V and 4 bases from J, with 14 bases between. Germline V CDR1 and CDR2: SGHRS, YFSETQ. CDR3: CASSLGNGREYNEQFF. Here the CDR3 DNA reads TGCGCCAGCAGCTTGGGGAACGGGCGGGAATACAATGAGCAGTTCTTC.

This clonotype was seen a handful of times. The genes are TRBV28 and TRBJ2-1; 9 positions match TRBD1. The CDR3 loop spans 16 amino acids. Losses at the gene ends were 5 bases for V and 3 bases for J; bases not matched to a gene: 8. Germline CDR1 reads MDHEN; CDR2 reads SYDVKM. CDR3 in DNA: TGTGCCAGCAGTACACCGGGACAGGGCCACTACAATGAGCAGTTCTTC. This codes for CASSTPGQGHYNEQFF.